A single sample gave rise to the 13 T cell receptor beta chains below, sequenced in a study of radiotherapy plus CTLA-4 blockade in lung cancer. Method: immunoSEQ multiplex PCR; TCRdb's copy keeps in-frame clones and lacks some. The sample shows approximately 94,000 clones, about four fifths of them seen only once. The material sequenced was peripheral blood, taken from a patient treated with radiotherapy plus ipilimumab. These receptors were collected from a human donor with non-small cell lung cancer that progressed on radiotherapy plus ipilimumab.

CDR3 nucleotide sequence: TGTGCCAGTAGTATACGAGCCGAGCAGTACGTC. It yields the protein CASSIRAEQYV. V is TRBV19 and J is TRBJ2-7; no definite D call. The ends were cut back, 2 bases at V and 6 bases at J, with 5 bases in the middle. Germline CDR1 is LNHDA and CDR2 is SQIVND (reference sequence). CDR3 length equals 11 residues.

The rearrangement uses TRBV12-5 and TRBJ2-1; unclear D gene. Trimming removed 5 bases from V and 2 bases from J, with 4 bases in between. The germline CDR1 and CDR2 sequences are LGHNT and FRNRAP. There are 12 residues in the CDR3. The CDR3 loop is CASGPTYNEQFF. The CDR3 DNA reads TGTGCTAGTGGTCCTACCTACAATGAGCAGTTCTTC.

This clone was counted a few times. The chain carries TRBV7-9 and TRBJ2-7, with 12 bases that match TRBD2. The CDR3 is 14 residues long. V lost 5 bases to trimming and J lost 4 bases; unmatched junction nucleotides: 3. Germline-derived CDR1 and CDR2 are SEHNR and FQNEAQ (reference sequence). The CDR3 sequence: CASSQLAGGYEQYF. In DNA form, the CDR3 reads TGTGCCAGCAGCCAACTAGCGGGAGGTTACGAGCAGTACTTC.

The J gene is TRBJ1-5, the V gene TRBV30, with no clear D. The V and J ends lost 2 bases and 5 bases respectively, with 16 bases between them. This CDR3 spans 15 amino acids. CDR1 is GTSNPN, CDR2 SVGIG, per germline (reference sequence). The CDR3 DNA sequence: TGTGCCTGGAGTCTCCGCGGCGGGGTTTATCAGCCCCAGCATTTT. Its translation is CAWSLRGGVYQPQHF.

The chain couples TRBV18 to TRBJ1-3; D perhaps matches TRBD1 (5 bases). The CDR3 length is 17 residues. Germline CDR1 reads KGHSH; CDR2 reads LQKENI. V was trimmed by 3 bases and J by 0 bases, leaving 15 bases between them. CDR3 in DNA: TGTGCCAGCTCACCCGAGCAGGGCGCTTTCTCTGGAAACACCATATATTTT. This sequence encodes CASSPEQGAFSGNTIYF.

The chain links TRBV5-4 to TRBJ2-4; either TRBD1 or TRBD2 may supply D (5 bases each). In germline, CDR1 is SGHNT, CDR2 YYREEE (reference sequence). CDR3 length: 14 residues. Between the trimmed V and J ends, which lost 3 bases and 5 bases, there was a span of 12 bases. The CDR3 loop reads CASSSGQTENIQYF. The CDR3 DNA sequence: TGTGCCAGCAGCTCGGGGCAGACCGAAAACATTCAGTACTTC.

This clone occurred a few times. The chain employs TRBV6-5 and TRBJ2-7; maybe TRBD2 (5 bases). The CDR3 spans 13 residues. From germline, CDR1 is MNHEY and CDR2 SVGAGI. Trimming removed 5 bases from V and 1 base from J, with 9 bases in between. The CDR3 nucleotides read TGTGCCAGCAGTGAAACGGGGTCCTACGAGCAGTACTTC. The encoded protein is CASSETGSYEQYF.

This rearrangement joins TRBV6-1 to TRBJ2-7; D is perhaps TRBD1 (5 bases). This CDR3 is built from 14 residues. V was shortened by 5 bases and J by 3 bases, with 14 bases between the two germline ends. Per the germline V gene, CDR1 is MNHNS and CDR2 is SASEGT. CDR3 in DNA: TGTGCCAGCAGTTTATCCACCGACAGCTACGAGCAGTACGTC. Its protein product is CASSLSTDSYEQYV.

In this sample, this clone turned up once. The chain has TRBV27 and TRBJ2-5; 16 bases fit TRBD2. The trim removed 0 bases at V and 5 bases at J, leaving 6 bases unmatched. The CDR3 is 18 residues long. Looked up from germline, CDR1 is MNHEY and CDR2 is SMNVEV (reference sequence). This CDR3 is CASSLSGTSGRVLETQYF. The CDR3 nucleotides are TGTGCCAGCAGTTTATCCGGGACTAGCGGGAGGGTCCTGGAGACCCAGTACTTC.

This chain uses TRBV27 with TRBJ2-4, with 8 nucleotides matching TRBD2. With V trimmed by 5 bases and J by 6 bases, 6 bases remained unmatched. The CDR3 has 14 residues. Per the germline V gene, CDR1 is MNHEY and CDR2 is SMNVEV (reference sequence). CDR3 protein: CASSPSGLGNIQYF. CDR3 DNA sequence: TGTGCCAGCAGTCCGTCGGGACTAGGAAACATTCAGTACTTC.

This clone was detected many times. The chain employs TRBV7-2 and TRBJ2-7; no reliable D call. The CDR3 is 13 residues long. The V and J ends lost 1 base and 3 bases respectively, with 7 bases between them. CDR1 and CDR2 (germline): SGHTA, FQGNSA. The CDR3 loop is CASSLGGGYEQYF. CDR3 in DNA: TGTGCCAGCAGCTTAGGAGGTGGCTACGAGCAGTACTTC.

The chain uses TRBV5-4 and TRBJ2-2; 9 nucleotides align to TRBD1. J was trimmed by 5 bases and V by 0 bases; bases with no gene match: 5. The CDR3 has 16 residues. Germline lookup yields CDR1 SGHNT and CDR2 YYREEE (reference sequence). The CDR3 loop reads CASSLAGQGRTGELFF. CDR3 sequence (DNA): TGTGCCAGCAGCTTGGCCGGACAGGGGCGAACCGGGGAGCTGTTTTTT.

The chain is built from TRBV15 and TRBJ1-2; the D is unclear. The ends were cut back, 0 bases at V and 0 bases at J, with 5 bases in the middle. This CDR3 region has 14 residues. Germline V gene sequence: CDR1 LNHNV, CDR2 YYDKDF (reference sequence). The CDR3 spells CATSRDTSNYGYTF. Here the CDR3 DNA reads TGTGCCACCAGCAGAGATACATCTAACTATGGCTACACCTTC. The full variable domain, in which reference TRBV15 and TRBJ1-2 provide the parts outside the CDR3, is DAMVIQNPRYQVTQFGKPVTLSCSQTLNHNVMYWYQQKSSQAPKLLFHYYDKDFNNEADTPDNFQSRRPNTSFCFLDIRSPGLGDTAMYLCATSRDTSNYGYTFGSGTRLTVV.